This record concerns one T cell receptor (beta chain) sequence. Relative to the germline gene, one junction end is altered; a read error may explain this. The CDR3 loop spans 13 amino acids. The germline V gene has CDR1 SGHAT and CDR2 FQNNGV. A constant-region primer served to make TCR beta cDNA from 500 to 550 ng total RNA. Libraries covering TCR beta were generated through three nested multiplex PCR rounds (using a slightly modified ARM-PCR). For 10 cycles apiece, the opening two PCR rounds ran with TRBV1-TRBV30 forward primers and a C-beta reverse primer. In TCRdb, the multiplex PCR reads were re-called with MiXCR into one record per CDR3 protein. Among nearly 200,000 distinct CDR3 sequences listed, about 61% were seen once. The sample comes from a study of tumor-infiltrating lymphocytes in primary liver carcinoma. Germline DNA was extracted too, while blood RNA derived from unsorted whole blood.

This chain connects TRBV11-2 to TRBJ2-2; perhaps D is TRBD1 or TRBD2 (5 bases each). The sequenced sample consisted of peripheral blood. The receptor was isolated from a woman between 55 and 75 years old with primary liver carcinoma and hepatitis B virus infection. The CDR3 loop is CASSLALSGDLFF. The CDR3 DNA follows: TGTGCCAGCAGCTTAGCTCTGTCCGGGGACCTGTTTTTT.